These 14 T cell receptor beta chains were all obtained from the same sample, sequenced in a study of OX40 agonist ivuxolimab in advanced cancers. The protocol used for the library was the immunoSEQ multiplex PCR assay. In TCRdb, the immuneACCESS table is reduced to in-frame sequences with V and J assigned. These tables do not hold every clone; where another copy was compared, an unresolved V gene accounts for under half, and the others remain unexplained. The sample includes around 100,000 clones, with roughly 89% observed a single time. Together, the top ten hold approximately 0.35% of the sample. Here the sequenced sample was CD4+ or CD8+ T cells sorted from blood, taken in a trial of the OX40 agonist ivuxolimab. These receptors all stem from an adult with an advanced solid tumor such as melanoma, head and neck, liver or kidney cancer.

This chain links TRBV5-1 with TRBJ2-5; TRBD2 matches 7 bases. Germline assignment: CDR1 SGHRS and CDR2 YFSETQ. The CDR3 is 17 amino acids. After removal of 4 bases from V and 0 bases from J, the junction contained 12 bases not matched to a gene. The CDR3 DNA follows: TGCGCCAGCAGCACCCTGAGGAGCGGGGAATACCAAGAGACCCAGTACTTC. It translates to CASSTLRSGEYQETQYF.

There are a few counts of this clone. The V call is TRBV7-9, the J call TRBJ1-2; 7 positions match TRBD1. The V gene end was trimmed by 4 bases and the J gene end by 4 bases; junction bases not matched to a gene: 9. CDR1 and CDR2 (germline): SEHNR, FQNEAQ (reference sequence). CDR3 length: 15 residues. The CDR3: CASSSIGQGGYGYTF. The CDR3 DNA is TGTGCCAGCAGCTCCATAGGGCAGGGGGGCTATGGCTACACCTTC.

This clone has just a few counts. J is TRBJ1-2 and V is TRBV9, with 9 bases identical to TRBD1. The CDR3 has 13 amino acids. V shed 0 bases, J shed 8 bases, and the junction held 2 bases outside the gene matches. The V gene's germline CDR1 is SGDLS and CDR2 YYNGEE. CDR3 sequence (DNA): TGTGCCAGCAGCGTAGGGGACAGGGTCGGCTACACCTTC. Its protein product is CASSVGDRVGYTF.

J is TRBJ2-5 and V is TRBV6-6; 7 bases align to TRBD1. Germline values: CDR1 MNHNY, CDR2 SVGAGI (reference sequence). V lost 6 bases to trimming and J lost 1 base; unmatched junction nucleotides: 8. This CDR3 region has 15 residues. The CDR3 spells CASSRLQGSQETQYF. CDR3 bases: TGTGCCAGCAGCCGCTTACAGGGGTCCCAAGAGACCCAGTACTTC.

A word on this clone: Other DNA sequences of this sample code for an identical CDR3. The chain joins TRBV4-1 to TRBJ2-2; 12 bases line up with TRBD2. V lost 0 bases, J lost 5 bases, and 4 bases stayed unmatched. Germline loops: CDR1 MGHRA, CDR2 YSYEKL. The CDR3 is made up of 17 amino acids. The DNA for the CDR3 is TGCGCCAGCAGCCAAGATCCCGGACTAGCGGGAACCGGGGAGCTGTTTTTT. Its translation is CASSQDPGLAGTGELFF.

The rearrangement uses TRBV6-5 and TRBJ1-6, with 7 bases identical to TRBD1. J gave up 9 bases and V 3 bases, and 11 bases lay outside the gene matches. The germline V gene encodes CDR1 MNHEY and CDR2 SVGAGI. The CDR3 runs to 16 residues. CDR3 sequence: CASSYTPQGRFSPLHF. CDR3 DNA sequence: TGTGCCAGCAGTTATACTCCACAGGGGCGCTTTTCACCCCTCCACTTT.

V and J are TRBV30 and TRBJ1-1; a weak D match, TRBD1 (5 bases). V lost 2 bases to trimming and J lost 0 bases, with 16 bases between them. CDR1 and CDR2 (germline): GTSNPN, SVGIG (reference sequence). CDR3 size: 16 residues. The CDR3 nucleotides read TGTGCCTGGAGTATTAGATGGGGCGGCCTGAACACTGAAGCTTTCTTT. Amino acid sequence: CAWSIRWGGLNTEAFF.

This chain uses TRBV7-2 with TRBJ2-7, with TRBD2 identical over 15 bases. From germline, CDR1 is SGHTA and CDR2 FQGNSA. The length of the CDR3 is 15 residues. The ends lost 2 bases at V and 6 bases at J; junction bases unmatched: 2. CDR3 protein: CASSLSGLAGGEQYF. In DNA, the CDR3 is TGTGCCAGCAGCTTATCGGGACTAGCGGGAGGCGAGCAGTACTTC.

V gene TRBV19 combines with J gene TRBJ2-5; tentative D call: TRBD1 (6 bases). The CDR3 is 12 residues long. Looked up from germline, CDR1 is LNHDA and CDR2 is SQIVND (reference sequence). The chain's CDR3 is CGRGTIRETQYF. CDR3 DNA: TGTGGTAGGGGGACCATCCGAGAGACCCAGTACTTC.

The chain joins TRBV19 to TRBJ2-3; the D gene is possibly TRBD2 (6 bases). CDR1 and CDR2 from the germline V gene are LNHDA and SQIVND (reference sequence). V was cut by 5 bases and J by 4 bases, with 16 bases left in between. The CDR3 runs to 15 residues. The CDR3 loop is CASSSDGGEADTQYF. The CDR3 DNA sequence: TGTGCCAGTAGTTCAGACGGGGGAGAGGCAGATACGCAGTATTTT.

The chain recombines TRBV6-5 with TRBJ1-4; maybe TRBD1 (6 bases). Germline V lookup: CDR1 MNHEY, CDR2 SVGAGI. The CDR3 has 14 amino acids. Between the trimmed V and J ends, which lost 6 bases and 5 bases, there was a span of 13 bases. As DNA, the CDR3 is TGTGCCAGCAGGAGGGGGGAGCTAAATGAAAAACTGTTTTTT. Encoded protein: CASRRGELNEKLFF.

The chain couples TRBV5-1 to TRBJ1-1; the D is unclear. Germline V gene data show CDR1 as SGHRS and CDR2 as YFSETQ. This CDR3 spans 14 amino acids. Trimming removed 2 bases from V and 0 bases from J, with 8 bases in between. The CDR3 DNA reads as TGCGCCAGCAGCTTAACCGCCGTGAACACTGAAGCTTTCTTT. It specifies CASSLTAVNTEAFF.

CDR3 loop: CASSTNPSPSYNEQFF. The CDR3 nucleotides read TGTGCCAGTAGTACCAACCCCAGTCCCTCCTACAATGAGCAGTTCTTC. J is TRBJ2-1 and V is TRBV19; the D is unclear. V was trimmed by 4 bases and J by 0 bases, leaving 13 bases between them. Germline V gene lookup returns CDR1 LNHDA and CDR2 SQIVND (reference sequence). The CDR3 runs to 16 residues.

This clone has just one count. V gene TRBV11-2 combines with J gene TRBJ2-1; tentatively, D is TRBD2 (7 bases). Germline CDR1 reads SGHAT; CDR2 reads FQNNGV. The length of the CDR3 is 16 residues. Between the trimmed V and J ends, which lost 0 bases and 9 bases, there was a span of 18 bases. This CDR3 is CASSLDLEGGLGEQFF. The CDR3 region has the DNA TGTGCCAGCAGCTTAGATTTGGAGGGGGGGCTAGGTGAGCAGTTCTTC.